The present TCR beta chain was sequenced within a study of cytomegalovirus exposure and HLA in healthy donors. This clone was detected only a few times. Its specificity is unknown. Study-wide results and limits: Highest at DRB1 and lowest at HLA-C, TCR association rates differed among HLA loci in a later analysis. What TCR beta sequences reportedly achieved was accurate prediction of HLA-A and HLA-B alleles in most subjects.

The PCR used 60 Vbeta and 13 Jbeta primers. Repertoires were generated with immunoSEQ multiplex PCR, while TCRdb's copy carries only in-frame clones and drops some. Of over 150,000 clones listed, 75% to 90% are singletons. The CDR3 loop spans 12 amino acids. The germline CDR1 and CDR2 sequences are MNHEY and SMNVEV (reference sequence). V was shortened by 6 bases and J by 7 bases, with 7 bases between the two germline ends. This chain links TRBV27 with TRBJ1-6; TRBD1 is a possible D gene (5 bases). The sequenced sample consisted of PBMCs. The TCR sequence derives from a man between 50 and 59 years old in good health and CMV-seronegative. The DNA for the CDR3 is TGTGCCAGCAGAAAGGGGAATTCACCCCTCCACTTT. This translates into CASRKGNSPLHF.